The subject of this entry is one T cell receptor beta chain. This sample stems from a study of cytomegalovirus exposure and HLA in healthy donors. On the study more broadly: When 398 donors were genotyped, roughly 82% of them were found to fall in the Caucasian-associated ancestry cluster.

V shed 5 bases and J 7 bases; nucleotides not matched to a gene: 8. The germline gives CDR1 MDHEN, CDR2 SYDVKM. The length of the CDR3 is 14 residues. The PCR contained 60 Vbeta and 13 Jbeta primers. Using immunoSEQ multiplex PCR, the repertoire was profiled, and TCRdb retains in-frame clones only, with some absent. The sample includes some 170,000 clones, around four fifths of them seen just once. Input material: PBMCs. The chain joins TRBV28 to TRBJ2-7, with 10 nucleotides matching TRBD1. This TCR derives from a young man in good health and CMV-seropositive. As DNA, the CDR3 is TGTGCCAGCAGTACAGGACAGGGGGTGGATGAGCAGTACTTC. This translates into CASSTGQGVDEQYF.